The rows below give T cell receptor beta chains drawn from one sample of a study of shared clonotypes between healthy human individuals. Generated by immunoSEQ multiplex PCR, the TCRdb table keeps only in-frame clones and is missing some. In the table there are 2 million to 3 million clones, 93% of which are singletons. Sequencing was performed on naive CD4+ T cells from PBMCs. The receptors stem from a man aged 18 to 30 in good health. Some clones in this sample may be carry-over from other donors' samples. CDR3s include the opening cysteine and the closing phenylalanine or tryptophan. A D gene is named only where the DNA matches it firmly. Only some rows state a clone size, as once, few, many or a class for expanded clones.

size: once
J: TRBJ2-3
length: 15
D: TRBD1
V: TRBV5-1
DNA: TGCGCCAGCAGCGCCCGGGACAGGGGGCAAGATACGCAGTATTTT
CDR3: CASSARDRGQDTQYF

size: NA
J: TRBJ1-1
length: 14
D: NA
V: TRBV6-4
DNA: TGTGCCAGCAGTCCCCGGGGGGGCTTAGCTGAAGCTTTCTTT
CDR3: CASSPRGGLAEAFF

size: NA
J: TRBJ2-1
length: 16
D: TRBD1
V: TRBV6-5
DNA: TGTGCCAGCAGTTACACGACAGGGTATCGCTACAATGAGCAGTTCTTC
CDR3: CASSYTTGYRYNEQFF

size: NA
J: TRBJ2-5
length: 16
D: NA
V: TRBV4-1
DNA: TGCGCCAGCAGCTCAGGGACCGCGCTCGGTGTAGAGACCCAGTACTTC
CDR3: CASSSGTALGVETQYF

size: once
J: TRBJ2-7
length: 15
D: TRBD1
V: TRBV2
DNA: TGTGCCAGCAGTGAAAGGACAGGTTATTCCTACGAGCAGTACTTC
CDR3: CASSERTGYSYEQYF

size: NA
J: TRBJ2-5
length: 14
D: NA
V: TRBV7-9
DNA: TGTGCCAGCAGCTTAAGTTCCCCCGGGGAGACCCAGTACTTC
CDR3: CASSLSSPGETQYF

size: NA
J: TRBJ2-5
length: 13
D: NA
V: TRBV14
DNA: TGTGCCAGCAGCCAAGTTTACTCAGAGACCCAGTACTTC
CDR3: CASSQVYSETQYF

size: NA
J: TRBJ2-7
length: 14
D: NA
V: TRBV7-9
DNA: TGTGCCAGCAGCTTAGGATCGGTCCCCTACGAGCAGTACTTC
CDR3: CASSLGSVPYEQYF

size: NA
J: TRBJ2-7
length: 15
D: TRBD1
V: TRBV7-9
DNA: TGTGCCAGCAGCATTAGGGACAGGGAGGCTTACGAGCAGTACTTC
CDR3: CASSIRDREAYEQYF

size: NA
J: TRBJ2-7
length: 15
D: NA
V: TRBV2
DNA: TGTGCCAGCAAAAGTCGTTTGGCGGGATTCGACGAGCAGTACTTC
CDR3: CASKSRLAGFDEQYF

size: NA
J: TRBJ2-7
length: 15
D: NA
V: TRBV9
DNA: TGTGCCAGCAGCGAGTCCGGTGGGAGCTCCTACGAGCAGTACTTC
CDR3: CASSESGGSSYEQYF

size: NA
J: TRBJ1-5
length: 16
D: NA
V: TRBV7-2
DNA: TGTGCCAGCAGCTTAGCGCCCGGGGGTAGCAATCAGCCCCAGCATTTT
CDR3: CASSLAPGGSNQPQHF

size: NA
J: TRBJ2-3
length: 19
D: TRBD1
V: TRBV4-1
DNA: TGCGCCAGCAGCCAAAGGGGACACCGAGAGACAGGGGGCACAGATACGCAGTATTTT
CDR3: CASSQRGHRETGGTDTQYF

size: once
J: TRBJ1-1
length: 13
D: TRBD1
V: TRBV18
DNA: TGTGCCAGCTCGACAGGGGTCGACACTGAAGCTTTCTTT
CDR3: CASSTGVDTEAFF

size: NA
J: TRBJ1-4
length: 15
D: NA
V: TRBV18
DNA: TGTGCCAGCTCACCAGGGCGAGCACTAGGGGAAAAACTGTTTTTT
CDR3: CASSPGRALGEKLFF

size: NA
J: TRBJ1-2
length: 15
D: NA
V: TRBV6-5
DNA: TGTGCCAGCAGTTACTCTATCGGGGTCCTCCTTAGCTACACCTTC
CDR3: CASSYSIGVLLSYTF

size: NA
J: TRBJ1-3
length: 11
D: NA
V: TRBV6-5
DNA: TGTGCCAGCAGTTACAGGTCCACCATATATTTT
CDR3: CASSYRSTIYF

size: NA
J: TRBJ2-5
length: 15
D: TRBD2
V: TRBV6-1
DNA: TGTGCCAGCAAGCTCCCACGAGCGGGAGAAGAGACCCAGTACTTC
CDR3: CASKLPRAGEETQYF

size: NA
J: TRBJ1-2
length: 12
D: NA
V: TRBV28
DNA: TGTGCCAGCAGTCTCAAGGGCTATGGCTACACCTTC
CDR3: CASSLKGYGYTF

size: once
J: TRBJ1-4
length: 14
D: NA
V: TRBV28
DNA: TGTGCCAGCAGTTTGGGGCCAGGGGATGAAAAACTGTTTTTT
CDR3: CASSLGPGDEKLFF

size: NA
J: TRBJ2-3
length: 13
D: NA
V: TRBV5-1
DNA: TGCGCCAGCAGCTCCCCGCCTATGGATACGCAGTATTTT
CDR3: CASSSPPMDTQYF

size: NA
J: TRBJ2-5
length: 16
D: TRBD2
V: TRBV5-1
DNA: TGCGCCAGCAGCTTTTCCGTTACGCGGGGGGAGGAGACCCAGTACTTC
CDR3: CASSFSVTRGEETQYF

size: NA
J: TRBJ1-6
length: 14
D: NA
V: TRBV4-2
DNA: TGTGCCAGCAGCCACGGGCAGCATAATTCACCCCTCCACTTT
CDR3: CASSHGQHNSPLHF

size: NA
J: TRBJ1-3
length: 14
D: NA
V: TRBV29-1
DNA: TGCAGCGTCGAAGTGACAGCCTCTGGAAACACCATATATTTT
CDR3: CSVEVTASGNTIYF

size: NA
J: TRBJ2-5
length: 12
D: NA
V: TRBV30
DNA: TGTGCCTGGAGCCCCCCCGCCCAGACCCAGTACTTC
CDR3: CAWSPPAQTQYF

size: NA
J: TRBJ1-3
length: 13
D: NA
V: TRBV7-6
DNA: TGTGCCAGCAGCTTAAGCAGGGACAACACCATATATTTT
CDR3: CASSLSRDNTIYF

size: NA
J: TRBJ2-1
length: 19
D: NA
V: TRBV6-4
DNA: TGTGCCATTACTTTCCGGGCCCCTCGGGACCGCCAAGAAGGGAATGAGCAGTTCTTC
CDR3: CAITFRAPRDRQEGNEQFF

size: NA
J: TRBJ1-1
length: 13
D: NA
V: TRBV18
DNA: TGTGCCAGCTCACCCCACGTAAACACTGAAGCTTTCTTT
CDR3: CASSPHVNTEAFF

size: NA
J: TRBJ2-5
length: 14
D: TRBD1
V: TRBV5-1
DNA: TGCGCCAGCAGCCTCACAGGGGGTGCCGAGGAGCAGTACTTC
CDR3: CASSLTGGAEEQYF

size: NA
J: TRBJ2-3
length: 13
D: NA
V: TRBV29-1
DNA: TGCAGCGTTGGGGGCAGAAGCACAGATACGCAGTATTTT
CDR3: CSVGGRSTDTQYF

size: NA
J: TRBJ1-3
length: 14
D: NA
V: TRBV4-2
DNA: TGTGCCAGCAGCCAAGATTACTATGGAAACACCATATATTTT
CDR3: CASSQDYYGNTIYF

size: NA
J: TRBJ1-1
length: 12
D: NA
V: TRBV19
DNA: TGTGCCAGTAGTATAACGAACACTGAAGCTTTCTTT
CDR3: CASSITNTEAFF

size: NA
J: TRBJ1-5
length: 15
D: TRBD1
V: TRBV29-1
DNA: TGCAGCGTTTACTGGACAGGGGGAAGCAATCAGCCCCAGCATTTT
CDR3: CSVYWTGGSNQPQHF

size: once
J: TRBJ2-3
length: 18
D: NA
V: TRBV7-9
DNA: TGTGCCAGCAGCTTAAATCAGTGGCCCGACCTATCAACAGATACGCAGTATTTT
CDR3: CASSLNQWPDLSTDTQYF

size: NA
J: TRBJ2-7
length: 14
D: NA
V: TRBV5-5
DNA: TGTGCCAGCAGCTTGGTGGGAGACTCCTACGAGCAGTACTTC
CDR3: CASSLVGDSYEQYF

size: NA
J: TRBJ1-5
length: 14
D: NA
V: TRBV15
DNA: TGTGCCACCAGCAGACACGAGGGGGGTCAGCCCCAGCATTTT
CDR3: CATSRHEGGQPQHF

size: NA
J: TRBJ2-1
length: 15
D: NA
V: TRBV9
DNA: TGTGCCAGCAGCGTTGGATCCTGGGGCTACAATGAGCAGTTCTTC
CDR3: CASSVGSWGYNEQFF

size: NA
J: TRBJ2-7
length: 16
D: NA
V: TRBV15
DNA: TGTGCCACCAGCAGAGACCCCGCTAGCAGAACCTACGAGCAGTACTTC
CDR3: CATSRDPASRTYEQYF

size: NA
J: TRBJ1-3
length: 15
D: NA
V: TRBV6-5
DNA: TGTGCCAGCAGCCCCTTTATGAGCTCTGGAAACACCATATATTTT
CDR3: CASSPFMSSGNTIYF

size: once
J: TRBJ2-7
length: 12
D: NA
V: TRBV11-2
DNA: TGTGCCAGCAGCTTAAGAGCCTACGAGCAGTACTTC
CDR3: CASSLRAYEQYF

size: NA
J: TRBJ2-1
length: 14
D: NA
V: TRBV7-2
DNA: TGTGCCAGCAGCTTAGTAGGAGAGGGGGGTGAGCAGTTCTTC
CDR3: CASSLVGEGGEQFF